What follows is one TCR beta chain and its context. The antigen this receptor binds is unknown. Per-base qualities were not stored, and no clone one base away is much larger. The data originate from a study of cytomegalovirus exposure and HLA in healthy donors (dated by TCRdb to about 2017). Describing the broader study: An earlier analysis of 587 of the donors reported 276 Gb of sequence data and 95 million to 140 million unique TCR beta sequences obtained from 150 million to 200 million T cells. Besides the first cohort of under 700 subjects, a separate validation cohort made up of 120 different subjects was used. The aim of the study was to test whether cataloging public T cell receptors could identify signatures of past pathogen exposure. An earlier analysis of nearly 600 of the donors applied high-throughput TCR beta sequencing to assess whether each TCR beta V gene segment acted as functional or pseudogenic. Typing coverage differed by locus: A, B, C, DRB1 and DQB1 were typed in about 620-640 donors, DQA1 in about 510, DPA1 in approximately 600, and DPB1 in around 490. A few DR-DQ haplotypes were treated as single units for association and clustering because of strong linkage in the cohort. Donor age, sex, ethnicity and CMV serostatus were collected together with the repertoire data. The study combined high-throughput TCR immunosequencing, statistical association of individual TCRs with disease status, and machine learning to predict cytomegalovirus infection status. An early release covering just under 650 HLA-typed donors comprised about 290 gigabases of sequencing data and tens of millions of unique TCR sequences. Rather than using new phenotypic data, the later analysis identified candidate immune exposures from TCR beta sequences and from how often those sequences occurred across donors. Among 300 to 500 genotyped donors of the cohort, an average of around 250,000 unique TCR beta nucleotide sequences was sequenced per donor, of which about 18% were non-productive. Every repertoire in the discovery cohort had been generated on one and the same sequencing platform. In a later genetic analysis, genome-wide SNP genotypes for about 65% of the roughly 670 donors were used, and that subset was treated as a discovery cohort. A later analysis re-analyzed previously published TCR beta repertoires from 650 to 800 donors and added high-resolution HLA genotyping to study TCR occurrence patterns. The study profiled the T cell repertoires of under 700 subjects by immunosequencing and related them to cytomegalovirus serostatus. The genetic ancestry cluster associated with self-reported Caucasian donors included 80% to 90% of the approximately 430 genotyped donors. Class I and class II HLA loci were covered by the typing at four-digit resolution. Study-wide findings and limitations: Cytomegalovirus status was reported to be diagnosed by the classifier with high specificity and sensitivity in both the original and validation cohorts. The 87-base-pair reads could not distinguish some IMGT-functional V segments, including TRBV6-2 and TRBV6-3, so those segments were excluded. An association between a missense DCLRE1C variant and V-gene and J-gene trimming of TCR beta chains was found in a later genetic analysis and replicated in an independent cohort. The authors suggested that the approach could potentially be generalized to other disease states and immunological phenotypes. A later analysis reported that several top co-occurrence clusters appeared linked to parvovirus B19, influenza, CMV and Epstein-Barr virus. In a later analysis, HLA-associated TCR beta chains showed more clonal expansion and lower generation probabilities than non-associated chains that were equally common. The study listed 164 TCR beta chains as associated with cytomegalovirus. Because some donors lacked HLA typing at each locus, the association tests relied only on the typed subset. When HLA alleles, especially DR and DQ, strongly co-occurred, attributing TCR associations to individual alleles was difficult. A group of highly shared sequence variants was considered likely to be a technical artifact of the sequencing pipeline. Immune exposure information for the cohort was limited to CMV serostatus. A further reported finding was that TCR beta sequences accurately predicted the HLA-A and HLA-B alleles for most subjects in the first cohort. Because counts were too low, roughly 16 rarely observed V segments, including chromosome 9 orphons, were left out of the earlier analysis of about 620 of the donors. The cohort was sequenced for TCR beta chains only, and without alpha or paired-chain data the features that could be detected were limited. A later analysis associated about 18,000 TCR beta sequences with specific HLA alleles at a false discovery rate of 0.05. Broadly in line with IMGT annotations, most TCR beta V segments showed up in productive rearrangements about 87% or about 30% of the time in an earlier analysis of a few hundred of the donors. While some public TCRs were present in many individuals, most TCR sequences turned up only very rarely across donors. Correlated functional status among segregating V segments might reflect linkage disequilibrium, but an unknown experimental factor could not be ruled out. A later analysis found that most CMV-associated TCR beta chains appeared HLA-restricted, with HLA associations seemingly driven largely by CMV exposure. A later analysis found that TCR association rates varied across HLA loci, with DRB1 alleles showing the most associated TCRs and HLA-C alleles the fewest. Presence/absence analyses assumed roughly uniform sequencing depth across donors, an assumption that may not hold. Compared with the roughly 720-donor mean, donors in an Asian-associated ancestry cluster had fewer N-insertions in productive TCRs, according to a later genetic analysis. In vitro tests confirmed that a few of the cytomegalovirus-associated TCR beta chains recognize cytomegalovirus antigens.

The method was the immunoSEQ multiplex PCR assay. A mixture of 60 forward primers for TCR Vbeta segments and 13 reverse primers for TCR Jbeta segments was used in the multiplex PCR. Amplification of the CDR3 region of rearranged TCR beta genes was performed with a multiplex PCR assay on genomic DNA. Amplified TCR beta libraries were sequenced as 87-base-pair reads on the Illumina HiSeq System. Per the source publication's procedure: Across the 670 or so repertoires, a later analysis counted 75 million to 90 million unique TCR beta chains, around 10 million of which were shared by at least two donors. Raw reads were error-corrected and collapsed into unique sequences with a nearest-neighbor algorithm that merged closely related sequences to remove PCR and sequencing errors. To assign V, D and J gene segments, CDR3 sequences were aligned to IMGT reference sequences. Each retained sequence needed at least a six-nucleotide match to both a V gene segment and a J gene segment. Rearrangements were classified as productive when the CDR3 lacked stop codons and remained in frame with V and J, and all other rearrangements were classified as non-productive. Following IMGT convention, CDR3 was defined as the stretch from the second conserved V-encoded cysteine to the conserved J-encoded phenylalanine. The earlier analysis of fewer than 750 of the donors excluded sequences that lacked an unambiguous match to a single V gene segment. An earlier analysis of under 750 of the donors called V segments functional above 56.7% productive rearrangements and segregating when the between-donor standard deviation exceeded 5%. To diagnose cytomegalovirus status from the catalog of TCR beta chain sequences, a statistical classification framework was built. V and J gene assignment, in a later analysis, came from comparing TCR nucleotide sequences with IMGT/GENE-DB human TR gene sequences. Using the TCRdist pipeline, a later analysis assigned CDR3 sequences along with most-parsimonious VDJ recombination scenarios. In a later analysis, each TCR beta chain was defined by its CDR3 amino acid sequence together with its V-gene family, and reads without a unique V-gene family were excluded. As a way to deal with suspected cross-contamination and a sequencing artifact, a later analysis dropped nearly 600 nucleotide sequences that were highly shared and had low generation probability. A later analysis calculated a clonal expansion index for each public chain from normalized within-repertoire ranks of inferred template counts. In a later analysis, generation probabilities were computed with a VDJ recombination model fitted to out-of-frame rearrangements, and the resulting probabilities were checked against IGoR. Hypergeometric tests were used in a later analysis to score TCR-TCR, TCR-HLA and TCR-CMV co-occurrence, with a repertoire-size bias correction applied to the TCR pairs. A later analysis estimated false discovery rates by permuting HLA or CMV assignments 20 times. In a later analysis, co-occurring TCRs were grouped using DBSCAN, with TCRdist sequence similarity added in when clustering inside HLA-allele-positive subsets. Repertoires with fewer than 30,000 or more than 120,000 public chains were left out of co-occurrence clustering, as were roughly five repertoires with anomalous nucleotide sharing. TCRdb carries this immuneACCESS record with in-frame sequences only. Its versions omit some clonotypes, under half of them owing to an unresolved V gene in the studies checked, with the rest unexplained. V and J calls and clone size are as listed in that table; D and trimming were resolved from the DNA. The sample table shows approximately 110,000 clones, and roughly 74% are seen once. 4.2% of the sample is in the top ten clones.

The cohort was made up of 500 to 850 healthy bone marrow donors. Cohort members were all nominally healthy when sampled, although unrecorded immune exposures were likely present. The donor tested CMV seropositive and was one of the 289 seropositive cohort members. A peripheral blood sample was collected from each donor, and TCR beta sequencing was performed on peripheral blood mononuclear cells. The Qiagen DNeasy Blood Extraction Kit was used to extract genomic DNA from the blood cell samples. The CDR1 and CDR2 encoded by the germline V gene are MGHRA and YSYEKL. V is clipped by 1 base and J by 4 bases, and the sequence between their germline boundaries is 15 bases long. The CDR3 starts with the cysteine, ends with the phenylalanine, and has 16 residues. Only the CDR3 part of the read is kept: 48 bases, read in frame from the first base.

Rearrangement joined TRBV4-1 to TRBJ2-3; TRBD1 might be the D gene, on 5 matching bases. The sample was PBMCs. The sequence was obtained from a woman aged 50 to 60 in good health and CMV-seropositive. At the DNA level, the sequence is TGCGCCAGCAGCCAAGGGGGCAGGGCCGTGGCAGATACGCAGTATTTT. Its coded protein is CASSQGGRAVADTQYF.